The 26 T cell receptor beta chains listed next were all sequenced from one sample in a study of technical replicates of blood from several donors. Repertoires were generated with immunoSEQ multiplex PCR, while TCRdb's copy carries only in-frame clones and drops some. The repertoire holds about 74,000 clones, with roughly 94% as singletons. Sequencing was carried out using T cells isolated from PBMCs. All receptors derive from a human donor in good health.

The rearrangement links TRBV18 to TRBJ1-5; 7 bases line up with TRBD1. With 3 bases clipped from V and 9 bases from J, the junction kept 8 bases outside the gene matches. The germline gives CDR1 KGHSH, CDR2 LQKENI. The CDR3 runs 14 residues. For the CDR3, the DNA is TGTGCCAGCTCACCCCGACAGGGAGTTGGGCCCCAGCATTTT. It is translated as CASSPRQGVGPQHF.

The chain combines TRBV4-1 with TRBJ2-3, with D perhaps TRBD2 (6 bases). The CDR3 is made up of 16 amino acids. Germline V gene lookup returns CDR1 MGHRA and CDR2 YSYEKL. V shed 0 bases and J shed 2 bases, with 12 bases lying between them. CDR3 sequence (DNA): TGCGCCAGCAGCCAAGACCGCGGGACCCCCACAGATACGCAGTATTTT. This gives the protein CASSQDRGTPTDTQYF.

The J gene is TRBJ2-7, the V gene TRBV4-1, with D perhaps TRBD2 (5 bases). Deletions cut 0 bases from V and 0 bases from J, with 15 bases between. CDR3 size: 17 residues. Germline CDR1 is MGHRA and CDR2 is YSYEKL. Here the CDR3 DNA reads TGCGCCAGCAGCCAAGATCTAGGAGCGGTCAGCTCCTACGAGCAGTACTTC. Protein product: CASSQDLGAVSSYEQYF.

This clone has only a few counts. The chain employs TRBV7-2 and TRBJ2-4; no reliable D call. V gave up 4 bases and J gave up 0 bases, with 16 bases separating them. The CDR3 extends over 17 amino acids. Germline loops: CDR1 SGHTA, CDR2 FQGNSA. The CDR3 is CASSWVGGALAKNIQYF. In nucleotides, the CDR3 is TGTGCCAGCAGCTGGGTAGGCGGAGCTCTAGCCAAAAACATTCAGTACTTC. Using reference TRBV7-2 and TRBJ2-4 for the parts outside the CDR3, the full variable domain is GAGVSQSPSNKVTEKGKDVELRCDPISGHTALYWYRQSLGQGLEFLIYFQGNSAPDKSGLPSDRFSAERTGGSVSTLTIQRTQQEDSAVYLCASSWVGGALAKNIQYFGAGTRLSVL.

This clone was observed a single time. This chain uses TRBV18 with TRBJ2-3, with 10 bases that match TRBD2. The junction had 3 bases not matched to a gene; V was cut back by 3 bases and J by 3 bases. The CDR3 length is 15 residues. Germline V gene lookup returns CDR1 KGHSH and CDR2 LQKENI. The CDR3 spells CASSPGLARTDTQYF. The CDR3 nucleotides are TGTGCCAGCTCACCGGGACTAGCGAGAACAGATACGCAGTATTTT.

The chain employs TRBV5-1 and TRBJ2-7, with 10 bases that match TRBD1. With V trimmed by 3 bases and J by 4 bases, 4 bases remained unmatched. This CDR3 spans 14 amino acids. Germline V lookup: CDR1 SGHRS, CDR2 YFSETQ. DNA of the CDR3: TGCGCCAGCAGCTCAGACAGGGGGCAGTACGAGCAGTACTTC. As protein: CASSSDRGQYEQYF.

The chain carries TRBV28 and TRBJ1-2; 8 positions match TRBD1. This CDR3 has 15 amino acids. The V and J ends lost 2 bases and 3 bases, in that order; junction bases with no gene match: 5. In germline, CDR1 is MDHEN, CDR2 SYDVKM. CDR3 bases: TGTGCCAGCAGTTTAAGCCAGGGGGCCTACTATGGCTACACCTTC. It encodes CASSLSQGAYYGYTF.

The CDR3 reads CASSPPAGWPSRMEQFF. The CDR3 DNA follows: TGTGCCAGCAGCCCGCCTGCTGGCTGGCCCTCTAGGATGGAGCAGTTCTTC. J is TRBJ2-1 and V is TRBV7-2; D gene unclear. Germline values: CDR1 SGHTA, CDR2 FQGNSA. Trimming shortened V by 5 bases and J by 10 bases, and 27 bases separated the two germline ends. The CDR3 spans 17 residues. Drawing the rest from reference TRBV7-2 and TRBJ2-1, the complete variable domain is GAGVSQSPSNKVTEKGKDVELRCDPISGHTALYWYRQSLGQGLEFLIYFQGNSAPDKSGLPSDRFSAERTGGSVSTLTIQRTQQEDSAVYLCASSPPAGWPSRMEQFFGPGTRLTVL.

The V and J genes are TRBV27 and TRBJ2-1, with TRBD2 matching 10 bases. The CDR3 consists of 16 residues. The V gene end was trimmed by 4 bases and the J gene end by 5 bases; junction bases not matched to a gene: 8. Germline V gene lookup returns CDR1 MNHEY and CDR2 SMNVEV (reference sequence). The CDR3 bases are TGTGCCAGCAGTTCCCAAGCGGGAGGGCCCCACAATGAGCAGTTCTTC. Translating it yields CASSSQAGGPHNEQFF.

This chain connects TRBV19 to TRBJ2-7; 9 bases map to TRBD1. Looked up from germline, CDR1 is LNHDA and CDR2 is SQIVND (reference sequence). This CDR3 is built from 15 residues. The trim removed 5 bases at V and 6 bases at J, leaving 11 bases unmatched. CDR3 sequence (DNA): TGTGCCAGTAGTTCTTTCGGGACAGGGCCCGGCGAGCAGTACTTC. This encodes CASSSFGTGPGEQYF. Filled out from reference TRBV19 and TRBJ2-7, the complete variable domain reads DGGITQSPKYLFRKEGQNVTLSCEQNLNHDAMYWYRQDPGQGLRLIYYSQIVNDFQKGDIAEGYSVSREKKESFPLTVTSAQKNPTAFYLCASSSFGTGPGEQYFGPGTRLTVT.

CDR3 amino acids: CASSSPDRGPLSSYNEQFF. For the CDR3, the DNA is TGTGCCAGCAGCTCGCCGGACAGGGGGCCCCTCAGCTCCTACAATGAGCAGTTCTTC. The chain links TRBV5-4 to TRBJ2-1, with 11 bases matching TRBD1. Looked up from germline, CDR1 is SGHNT and CDR2 is YYREEE (reference sequence). This CDR3 is built from 19 residues. Trimming removed 3 bases from V and 0 bases from J; junction bases left unmatched: 11.

CDR3 sequence: CASSLPGTNYGYTF. The CDR3 DNA reads TGTGCCAGCAGCTTACCCGGGACTAACTATGGCTACACCTTC. The gene calls are TRBV7-8 and TRBJ1-2; D is ambiguous. Trimming cost V 2 bases and J 0 bases, with 7 bases left between them. The CDR3 is 14 amino acids. Germline V gives CDR1 SGHVS, CDR2 FQNEAQ.

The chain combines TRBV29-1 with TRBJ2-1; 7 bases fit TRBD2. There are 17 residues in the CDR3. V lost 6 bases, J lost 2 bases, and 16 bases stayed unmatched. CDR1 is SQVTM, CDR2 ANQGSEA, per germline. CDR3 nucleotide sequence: TGCAGCGTCCCGCGACAACCCTTCGGGACTACCTACAATGAGCAGTTCTTC. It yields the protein CSVPRQPFGTTYNEQFF.

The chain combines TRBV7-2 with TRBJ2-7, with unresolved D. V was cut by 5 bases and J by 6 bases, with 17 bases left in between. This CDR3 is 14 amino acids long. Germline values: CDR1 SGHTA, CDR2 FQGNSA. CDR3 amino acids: CASSPARSLIEQYF. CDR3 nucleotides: TGTGCCAGCAGCCCGGCGCGGAGCTTAATCGAGCAGTACTTC.

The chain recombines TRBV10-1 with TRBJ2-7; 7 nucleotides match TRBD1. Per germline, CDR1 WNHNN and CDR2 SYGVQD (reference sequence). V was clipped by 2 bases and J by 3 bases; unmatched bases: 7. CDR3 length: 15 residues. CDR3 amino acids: CASSERGQEIYEQYF. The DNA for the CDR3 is TGCGCCAGCAGTGAGAGAGGACAGGAAATCTACGAGCAGTACTTC.

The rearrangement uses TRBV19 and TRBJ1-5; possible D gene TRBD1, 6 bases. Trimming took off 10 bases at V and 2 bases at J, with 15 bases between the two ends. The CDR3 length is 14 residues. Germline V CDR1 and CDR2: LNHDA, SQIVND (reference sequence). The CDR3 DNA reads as TGTGCCACCTTTTCAGGGGTCGGCAATCAGCCCCAGCATTTT. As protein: CATFSGVGNQPQHF.

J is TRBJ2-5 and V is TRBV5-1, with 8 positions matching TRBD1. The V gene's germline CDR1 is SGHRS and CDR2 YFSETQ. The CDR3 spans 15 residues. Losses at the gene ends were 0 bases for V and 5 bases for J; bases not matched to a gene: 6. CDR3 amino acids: CASSLEGRGHETQYF. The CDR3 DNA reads TGCGCCAGCAGCTTGGAAGGCAGGGGGCACGAGACCCAGTACTTC. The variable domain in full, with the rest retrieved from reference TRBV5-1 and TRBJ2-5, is KAGVTQTPRYLIKTRGQQVTLSCSPISGHRSVSWYQQTPGQGLQFLFEYFSETQRNKGNFPGRFSGRQFSNSRSEMNVSTLELGDSALYLCASSLEGRGHETQYFGPGTRLLVL.

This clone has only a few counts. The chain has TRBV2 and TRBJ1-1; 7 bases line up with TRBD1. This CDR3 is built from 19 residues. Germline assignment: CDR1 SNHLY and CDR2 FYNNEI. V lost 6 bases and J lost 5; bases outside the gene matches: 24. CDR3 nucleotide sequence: TGTGCCAGCAGCGTGAAGGGGGCAGGGAATTTTGAGGGTAAAACTGAAGCTTTCTTT. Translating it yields CASSVKGAGNFEGKTEAFF.

The CDR3 region has the DNA TGTGCCAGCAGCTTGGGACTAGCGGGGGTCAGCTCCTACAATGAGCAGTTCTTC. Protein product: CASSLGLAGVSSYNEQFF. The chain carries TRBV7-6 and TRBJ2-1; TRBD2 agrees at 14 bases. Germline CDR1 SGHVS, CDR2 FNYEAQ. This CDR3 has 18 amino acids. The J segment lost 0 bases and the V segment lost 3 bases, leaving 4 bases of the junction unmatched. The full variable domain, completed using reference TRBV7-6 and TRBJ2-1, is GAGVSQSPRYKVTKRGQDVALRCDPISGHVSLYWYRQALGQGPEFLTYFNYEAQQDKSGLPNDRFSAERPEGSISTLTIQRTEQRDSAMYRCASSLGLAGVSSYNEQFFGPGTRLTVL.

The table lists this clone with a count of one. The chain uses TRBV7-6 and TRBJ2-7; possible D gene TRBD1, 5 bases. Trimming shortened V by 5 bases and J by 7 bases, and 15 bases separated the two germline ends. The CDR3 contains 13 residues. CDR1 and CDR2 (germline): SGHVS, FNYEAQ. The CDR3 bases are TGTGCCAGCAGCCCCCAAACAGGCGAGGAGCAGTACTTC. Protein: CASSPQTGEEQYF.

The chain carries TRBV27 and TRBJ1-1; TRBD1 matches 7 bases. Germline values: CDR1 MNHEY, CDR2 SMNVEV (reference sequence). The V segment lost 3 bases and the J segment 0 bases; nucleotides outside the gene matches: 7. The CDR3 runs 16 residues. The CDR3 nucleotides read TGTGCCAGCAGTTTGACGGGGACAGTGATGAACACTGAAGCTTTCTTT. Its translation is CASSLTGTVMNTEAFF.

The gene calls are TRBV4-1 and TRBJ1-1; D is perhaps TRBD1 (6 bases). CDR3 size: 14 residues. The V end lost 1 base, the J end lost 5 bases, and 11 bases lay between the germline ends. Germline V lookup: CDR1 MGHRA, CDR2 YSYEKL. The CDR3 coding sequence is TGCGCCAGCAGCCAAGCTGAACAGGGAACTGAAGCTTTCTTT. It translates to CASSQAEQGTEAFF.

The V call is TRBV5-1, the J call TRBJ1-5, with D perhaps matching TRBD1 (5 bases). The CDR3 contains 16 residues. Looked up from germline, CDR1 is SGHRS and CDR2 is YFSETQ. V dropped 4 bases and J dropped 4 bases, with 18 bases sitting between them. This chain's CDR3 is CASSLLPGAGNQPQHF. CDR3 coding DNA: TGCGCCAGCAGCCTTCTTCCTGGGGCGGGGAATCAGCCCCAGCATTTT. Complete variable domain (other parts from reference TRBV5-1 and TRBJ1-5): KAGVTQTPRYLIKTRGQQVTLSCSPISGHRSVSWYQQTPGQGLQFLFEYFSETQRNKGNFPGRFSGRQFSNSRSEMNVSTLELGDSALYLCASSLLPGAGNQPQHFGDGTRLSIL.

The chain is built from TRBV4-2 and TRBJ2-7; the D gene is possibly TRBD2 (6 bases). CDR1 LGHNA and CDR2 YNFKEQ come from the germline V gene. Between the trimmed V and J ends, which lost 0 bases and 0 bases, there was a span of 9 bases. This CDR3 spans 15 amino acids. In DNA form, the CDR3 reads TGTGCCAGCAGCCAAGAAGGACTAAGCTCCTACGAGCAGTACTTC. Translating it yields CASSQEGLSSYEQYF.

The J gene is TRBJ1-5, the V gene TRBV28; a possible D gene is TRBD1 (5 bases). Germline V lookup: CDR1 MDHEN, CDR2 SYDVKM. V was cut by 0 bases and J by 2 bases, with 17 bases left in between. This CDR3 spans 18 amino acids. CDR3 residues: CASSLWGLRAGGNQPQHF. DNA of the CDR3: TGTGCCAGCAGTTTATGGGGACTCAGGGCTGGGGGCAATCAGCCCCAGCATTTT.

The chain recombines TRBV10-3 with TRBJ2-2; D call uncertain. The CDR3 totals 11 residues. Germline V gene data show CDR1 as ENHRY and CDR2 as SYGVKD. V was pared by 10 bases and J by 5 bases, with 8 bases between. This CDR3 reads CATRYTGELFF. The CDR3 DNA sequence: TGTGCCACCCGCTATACCGGGGAGCTGTTTTTT.